One and the same sample provided the 29 T cell receptor beta chains below, sequenced in a study of cytomegalovirus exposure and HLA in healthy donors. The PCR ran on 60 Vbeta and 13 Jbeta primers. Libraries were prepared by immunoSEQ multiplex PCR; TCRdb keeps only in-frame clonotypes and omits some of them. The sample has around 190,000 clones, roughly four fifths seen once. Sequences were obtained from PBMCs. The receptors here all came from a man aged 35-49 years in good health and CMV-seropositive.

The chain recombines TRBV11-2 with TRBJ2-1; 16 nucleotides match TRBD2. The CDR3 length is 19 residues. The ends lost 2 bases at V and 7 bases at J; junction bases unmatched: 11. CDR1 SGHAT and CDR2 FQNNGV come from the germline V gene. CDR3 sequence (DNA): TGTGCCAGCAGCTTAACTCAACCGGGACTAGCGGGAGGGGGTAATGAGCAGTTCTTC. Translation gives CASSLTQPGLAGGGNEQFF.

The V and J genes are TRBV10-3 and TRBJ2-5; TRBD1 matches at 9 bases. Per the germline V gene, CDR1 is ENHRY and CDR2 is SYGVKD. The CDR3 contains 16 residues. V was pared by 2 bases and J by 4 bases, with 8 bases of the junction left unmatched. The CDR3 DNA reads TGTGCCATCAGTGAGACTCCGGGACAGGGAGGAGAGACCCAGTACTTC. It is translated as CAISETPGQGGETQYF.

The J gene is TRBJ2-7, the V gene TRBV6-5; 11 nucleotides agree with TRBD2. Germline CDR1 and CDR2: MNHEY and SVGAGI. J lost 7 bases, V lost 5 bases, and 10 bases had no gene match. This CDR3 region has 15 residues. The CDR3 loop is CASSHTTSGTREQYF. The CDR3 coding sequence is TGTGCCAGCAGTCATACGACTAGCGGGACTCGGGAGCAGTACTTC.

The J gene is TRBJ1-2, the V gene TRBV9; 8 nucleotides align to TRBD1. After removal of 3 bases from V and 4 bases from J, the junction contained 11 bases not matched to a gene. Germline-derived CDR1 and CDR2 are SGDLS and YYNGEE. There are 16 residues in the CDR3. The CDR3: CASSERGGTGSYGYTF. The CDR3 region has the DNA TGTGCCAGCAGCGAGCGAGGGGGGACAGGCTCCTATGGCTACACCTTC.

The table lists this clone with a count of one. The chain couples TRBV6-1 to TRBJ2-5; 14 nucleotides line up with TRBD2. J was trimmed by 4 bases and V by 3 bases; bases with no gene match: 1. Germline V CDR1 and CDR2: MNHNS, SASEGT. The CDR3 is 15 residues long. This CDR3 is CASSETSGGVETQYF. CDR3 bases: TGTGCCAGCAGTGAGACTAGCGGGGGGGTAGAGACCCAGTACTTC.

The chain joins TRBV7-3 to TRBJ1-1; TRBD1 matches at 7 bases. The V gene end was trimmed by 5 bases and the J gene end by 1 base; junction bases not matched to a gene: 4. The CDR3 covers 14 residues. Germline lookup yields CDR1 SGHTA and CDR2 FQGTGA. The DNA of the CDR3 is TGTGCCAGCAGCGCACAGGGGACGAACACTGAAGCTTTCTTT. This translates into CASSAQGTNTEAFF.

This clone has a handful of counts. The chain combines TRBV27 with TRBJ2-7; possible D gene TRBD2, 5 bases. Germline-derived CDR1 and CDR2 are MNHEY and SMNVEV (reference sequence). V dropped 0 bases and J dropped 3 bases, with 18 bases sitting between them. The length of the CDR3 is 17 residues. For the CDR3, the DNA is TGTGCCAGCAGTTTATCGAGGCTACCGGAGCGGCTCTACGAGCAGTACTTC. It specifies CASSLSRLPERLYEQYF.

This chain connects TRBV27 to TRBJ2-5; the match to TRBD2 covers 10 bases. The junction had 14 bases not matched to a gene; V was cut back by 4 bases and J by 0 bases. This CDR3 is built from 19 residues. Germline lookup yields CDR1 MNHEY and CDR2 SMNVEV (reference sequence). The DNA for the CDR3 is TGTGCCAGCAGTTCCGCCGGGACTAGCGCCCGAGTTTACCAAGAGACCCAGTACTTC. Its protein product is CASSSAGTSARVYQETQYF.

The chain couples TRBV7-6 to TRBJ2-3; 9 nucleotides line up with TRBD2. After removal of 0 bases from V and 0 bases from J, the junction contained 7 bases not matched to a gene. This CDR3 contains 18 residues. Looked up from germline, CDR1 is SGHVS and CDR2 is FNYEAQ. The chain's CDR3 is CASSLASLAGTSTDTQYF. CDR3 nucleotides: TGTGCCAGCAGCTTAGCGAGTCTAGCGGGAACTAGCACAGATACGCAGTATTTT.

This rearrangement joins TRBV9 to TRBJ1-2; TRBD1 might be the D (5 bases). Germline CDR1 and CDR2: SGDLS and YYNGEE. Trimming removed 3 bases at V and 5 bases at J, with 17 bases between. This CDR3 is 15 amino acids long. CDR3 in DNA: TGTGCCAGCAGCGAGAGAGGGGAGGTGGGATATGGCTACACCTTC. It is translated as CASSERGEVGYGYTF.

The chain is built from TRBV19 and TRBJ1-2; 10 positions agree with TRBD1. The ends lost 4 bases at V and 3 bases at J; junction bases unmatched: 5. Germline lookup yields CDR1 LNHDA and CDR2 SQIVND (reference sequence). This CDR3 has 15 residues. CDR3 sequence reads: CASSTSTGGDYGYTF. CDR3 in DNA: TGTGCCAGTAGTACCTCGACAGGGGGCGACTATGGCTACACCTTC.

This clone was detected only a few times. The chain uses TRBV19 and TRBJ1-1; D is possibly TRBD1 (5 bases). V dropped 3 bases and J dropped 3 bases, with 11 bases sitting between them. This CDR3 is 14 amino acids long. Germline CDR1 LNHDA, CDR2 SQIVND (reference sequence). In nucleotides, the CDR3 is TGTGCCAGTAGTATGCAAGGGGCGGACACTGAAGCTTTCTTT. Encoded protein: CASSMQGADTEAFF.

The chain links TRBV29-1 to TRBJ2-1; 14 nucleotides align to TRBD2. The junction had 10 bases not matched to a gene; V was cut back by 4 bases and J by 14 bases. Per germline, CDR1 SQVTM and CDR2 ANQGSEA. This CDR3 has 14 residues. The CDR3 protein is CSVGTSGGWLSKFF. The CDR3 DNA reads TGCAGCGTTGGGACTAGCGGGGGGTGGTTGAGCAAGTTCTTC.

This clone has just one count. V gene TRBV10-1 combines with J gene TRBJ2-7; 8 nucleotides line up with TRBD1. Trimming removed 2 bases from V and 2 bases from J; junction bases left unmatched: 8. The CDR3 is 16 residues long. Germline V gene sequence: CDR1 WNHNN, CDR2 SYGVQD (reference sequence). Here the CDR3 reads CASSEKVGQGPYEQYF. CDR3 DNA sequence: TGCGCCAGCAGTGAGAAAGTTGGACAGGGCCCCTACGAGCAGTACTTC.

V gene TRBV11-2 combines with J gene TRBJ2-1, with D possibly TRBD2 on 8 matching bases. CDR3 size: 18 residues. Germline-derived CDR1 and CDR2 are SGHAT and FQNNGV. V lost 6 bases and J 1 base, leaving 22 bases between the germline ends. The CDR3 nucleotides are TGTGCCAGCAGACGGACAGGTACGGGACTAGTATCCTACAATGAGCAGTTCTTC. This translates into CASRRTGTGLVSYNEQFF.

The V and J genes are TRBV5-4 and TRBJ2-7, with D perhaps matching TRBD2 (6 bases). From germline, CDR1 is SGHNT and CDR2 YYREEE (reference sequence). The CDR3 is made up of 15 amino acids. Between the trimmed V and J ends, which lost 0 bases and 2 bases, there was a span of 12 bases. For the CDR3, the DNA is TGTGCCAGCAGCTTGGTCGGAGGGATGGCCTACGAGCAGTACTTC. Its translation is CASSLVGGMAYEQYF.

The chain's CDR3 is CASSPRDRIVYGYTF. The CDR3 region has the DNA TGTGCCAGTAGTCCTCGGGACAGAATCGTCTATGGCTACACCTTC. The chain joins TRBV19 to TRBJ1-2, with 7 bases identical to TRBD1. The CDR3 loop spans 15 amino acids. After removal of 5 bases from V and 4 bases from J, the junction contained 10 bases not matched to a gene. CDR1 is LNHDA and CDR2 is SQIVND in the germline V gene (reference sequence).

V and J are TRBV18 and TRBJ1-2; D possibly corresponds to TRBD1 (6 bases). Germline lookup yields CDR1 KGHSH and CDR2 LQKENI. CDR3 length: 13 amino acids. Trimming took 3 bases from V and 5 from J, leaving 10 bases between them. CDR3 in amino acids: CASSPEDSYGYTF. For the CDR3, the DNA is TGTGCCAGCTCACCCGAGGACAGTTATGGCTACACCTTC.

The rearrangement joins TRBV7-2 to TRBJ2-7, with D possibly TRBD2 on 5 matching bases. Germline-derived CDR1 and CDR2 are SGHTA and FQGNSA. Deletions cut 5 bases from V and 1 base from J, with 21 bases between. There are 17 residues in the CDR3. The CDR3 loop reads CASSPSADSFLSYEQYF. In DNA, the CDR3 is TGTGCCAGCAGCCCGTCGGCGGACTCCTTTTTGTCCTACGAGCAGTACTTC.

The V call is TRBV5-1, the J call TRBJ2-3, with 7 nucleotides matching TRBD1. Germline CDR1 is SGHRS and CDR2 is YFSETQ. After removal of 3 bases from V and 0 bases from J, the junction contained 10 bases not matched to a gene. The CDR3 is made up of 17 amino acids. CDR3 nucleotide sequence: TGCGCCAGCAGCTACCGGGACAGAAAAACTAGCACAGATACGCAGTATTTT. Translated: CASSYRDRKTSTDTQYF.

The chain is built from TRBV2 and TRBJ2-7; TRBD1 aligns across 11 bases. Trimming removed 6 bases from V and 5 bases from J; junction bases left unmatched: 9. Germline V gene lookup returns CDR1 SNHLY and CDR2 FYNNEI. This CDR3 has 15 amino acids. The chain's CDR3 is CASSPRGTGGDEQYF. The CDR3 coding sequence is TGTGCCAGCAGCCCCAGGGGGACAGGGGGGGACGAGCAGTACTTC.

The rearrangement uses TRBV27 and TRBJ2-1, with 14 positions matching TRBD2. The CDR3 is made up of 17 amino acids. Germline V gives CDR1 MNHEY, CDR2 SMNVEV (reference sequence). V shed 5 bases and J 9 bases; nucleotides not matched to a gene: 12. CDR3 loop: CASSVTSGRAGTREQFF. CDR3 nucleotide sequence: TGTGCCAGCAGTGTGACTAGCGGGAGGGCCGGGACGCGTGAGCAGTTCTTC.

The rearrangement joins TRBV28 to TRBJ1-5; TRBD1 aligns across 8 bases. CDR3 length equals 14 residues. J lost 9 bases, V lost 6 bases, and 10 bases had no gene match. Germline V gene data show CDR1 as MDHEN and CDR2 as SYDVKM. CDR3 nucleotides: TGTGCCAGCAGAATGGACAGGGCCCAATGGCCCCAGCATTTT. Translated: CASRMDRAQWPQHF.

The rearrangement links TRBV18 to TRBJ1-6; TRBD1 matches at 8 bases. CDR1 is KGHSH, CDR2 LQKENI, per germline. Losses at the gene ends were 3 bases for V and 7 bases for J; bases not matched to a gene: 8. The CDR3 contains 16 residues. The CDR3 nucleotides read TGTGCCAGCTCACCCAGGGGGCTTGCCTCGAATTCACCCCTCCACTTT. Its translation: CASSPRGLASNSPLHF.

This chain joins TRBV6-5 and TRBJ1-2; D is undetermined. CDR1 is MNHEY and CDR2 is SVGAGI in the germline V gene. Deletions cut 2 bases from V and 8 bases from J, with 12 bases between. The CDR3 spans 13 residues. CDR3: CASSYGQSVGYTF. The CDR3 DNA sequence: TGTGCCAGCAGTTACGGGCAGTCAGTCGGCTACACCTTC.

This chain links TRBV11-2 with TRBJ2-1, with D possibly being TRBD2 (7 bases). Trimming stripped 1 base from V and 0 bases from J, with 13 bases between. Germline values: CDR1 SGHAT, CDR2 FQNNGV. The CDR3 has 17 amino acids. The CDR3 nucleotides are TGTGCCAGCAGCTTAGGACGGGGGGCCCCCTCCTACAATGAGCAGTTCTTC. As protein: CASSLGRGAPSYNEQFF.

The chain carries TRBV7-9 and TRBJ2-7, with TRBD2 identical over 11 bases. This CDR3 has 15 residues. Trimming removed 5 bases from V and 5 bases from J; junction bases left unmatched: 8. The germline gives CDR1 SEHNR, CDR2 FQNEAQ (reference sequence). The CDR3 sequence: CASSLGLSGGDEQYF. The CDR3 DNA is TGTGCCAGCAGCCTGGGTCTTAGCGGGGGGGACGAGCAGTACTTC. Drawing the rest from reference TRBV7-9 and TRBJ2-7, the complete variable domain is DTGVSQNPRHKITKRGQNVTFRCDPISEHNRLYWYRQTLGQGPEFLTYFQNEAQLEKSRLLSDRFSAERPKGSFSTLEIQRTEQGDSAMYLCASSLGLSGGDEQYFGPGTRLTVT.

V and J are TRBV6-6 and TRBJ2-7; TRBD2 is a possible D gene (7 bases). The CDR3 is made up of 15 amino acids. Germline CDR1 reads MNHNY; CDR2 reads SVGAGI (reference sequence). V gave up 0 bases and J gave up 5 bases, with 14 bases separating them. In DNA form, the CDR3 reads TGTGCCAGCAGTTACTCGATTTCGGGGGGCAACGAGCAGTACTTC. The encoded protein is CASSYSISGGNEQYF.

This sequence joins TRBV7-9 and TRBJ2-5, with TRBD2 matching over 13 bases. V shed 5 bases and J 1 base; nucleotides not matched to a gene: 4. The germline CDR1 and CDR2 sequences are SEHNR and FQNEAQ (reference sequence). The CDR3 length is 16 residues. The DNA for the CDR3 is TGTGCCAGCAGCCGAGGGACTAGCGGGACCCAAGAGACCCAGTACTTC. Its translation is CASSRGTSGTQETQYF.